This paragraph covers one T cell receptor (beta chain) sequence. No antigen is known for it. The data were obtained in a study of T cell responses to AZD1222 COVID-19 vaccine. Whether given at about 4 or about 12 weeks, second doses were pooled. This CDR3 is built from 12 residues. Trimming took off 2 bases at V and 5 bases at J, with 7 bases between the two ends. Germline V gene data show CDR1 as SGHTS and CDR2 as YDEGEE. Study-level points and caveats: The CD4 TCRs associated with vaccination extended across spike and predominated at 160-218 and 743-854. After the peak T cell response, and only then, were repertoires sampled. Among the donors, most were white British and more were female, and clonal diversity was possibly underestimated.

The method was immunoSEQ multiplex PCR; TCRdb's version includes in-frame clones alone and lacks a portion of them. Among 50,000 to 65,000 clones listed, approximately 86% were seen once. The V call is TRBV5-8, the J call TRBJ2-5, with a possible D match to TRBD1 (6 bases). This specimen consisted of peripheral blood, obtained 28 days after the second AZD1222 dose. The TCR originated in an adult who received the AZD1222 COVID-19 vaccine. DNA of the CDR3: TGTGCCAGCAGCTTTAGGGGGGAGACCCAGTACTTC. It is translated as CASSFRGETQYF.